The sequence of this T cell receptor (beta chain) was determined in a study of vaccination effects on CD4 cells after COVID-19. As for the study in general: Convalescent patients (three in total) were sampled early and late after vaccination. Study-wide points: Sampling in the study covered few convalescent patients and included no early post-infection timepoints.

Per germline, CDR1 MNHEY and CDR2 SVGAGI. This CDR3 comprises 14 residues. Trimming removed 6 bases from V and 5 bases from J, with 14 bases in between. Cultured cells yielded isolated CD4+ T cells after 10 days. Convalescent patients had PCR-confirmed SARS-CoV-2 infection between March and December 2020. Two-dose vaccination with either BNT162b2 or mRNA-1273 was given to the participants. Measured with immunoSEQ multiplex PCR; TCRdb has only the in-frame clones, and not every one. The data contain 40,000 to 55,000 clones, 76% of them singletons. Concerning this clone: Antigen unknown.

J is TRBJ2-1 and V is TRBV6-5; D possibly uses TRBD1 or TRBD2 (5 bases each). The receptor was isolated from a human donor who had a prior SARS-CoV-2 infection. The material was CD4+ T cells from PBMCs cultured without peptide, obtained after COVID-19 vaccination. Written as DNA, the CDR3 is TGTGCCAGCAGCCAATGGGGACCCAACAATGAGCAGTTCTTC. The encoded protein is CASSQWGPNNEQFF.